These 5 T cell receptor beta chains originate from one sample sequenced in a study of T cell changes during pregnancy in multiple sclerosis. Measured with immunoSEQ multiplex PCR; TCRdb has only the in-frame clones, and not every one. The sample gives tens of thousands of clones, about nine tenths of which show up once; about 12% is in the top ten. The sequencing here drew on CD8+ T cells from peripheral blood mononuclear cells, taken after pregnancy. These receptors came from a female donor with multiple sclerosis, enrolled in a pregnancy study.

The chain joins TRBV19 to TRBJ1-3; D gene unclear. The CDR3 contains 16 residues. V lost 3 bases and J lost 3, with 15 bases in between. Germline V CDR1 and CDR2: LNHDA, SQIVND (reference sequence). This CDR3 reads CASSIRLRRDGNTIYF. CDR3 coding DNA: TGTGCCAGTAGTATTCGACTCCGGAGAGATGGAAACACCATATATTTT.

V is TRBV7-2 and J is TRBJ1-3; D unresolved. Germline loops: CDR1 SGHTA, CDR2 FQGNSA. The length of the CDR3 is 16 residues. The V end lost 1 base, the J end lost 2 bases, and 12 bases lay between the germline ends. CDR3 nucleotides: TGTGCCAGCAGCTTAGGGTATGGCCAAACTGGAAACACCATATATTTT. This gives the protein CASSLGYGQTGNTIYF.

The V gene is TRBV7-6, the J gene TRBJ1-3, with D perhaps TRBD1 (6 bases). The V end lost 5 bases, the J end lost 8 bases, and 19 bases lay between the germline ends. Germline CDR1 and CDR2: SGHVS and FNYEAQ. This CDR3 has 15 amino acids. This chain's CDR3 is CASSTRTAPVDTIYF. In DNA form, the CDR3 reads TGTGCCAGCAGCACCCGGACAGCCCCTGTGGACACCATATATTTT.

The chain is built from TRBV6-1 and TRBJ1-2; a possible D gene is TRBD1 (5 bases). This CDR3 comprises 13 residues. CDR1 and CDR2 (germline): MNHNS, SASEGT. Trimming took off 3 bases at V and 2 bases at J, with 7 bases between the two ends. This CDR3 is CASSEWGNYGYTF. CDR3 sequence (DNA): TGTGCCAGCAGTGAGTGGGGCAACTATGGCTACACCTTC.

V gene TRBV27 combines with J gene TRBJ2-3; the match to TRBD2 covers 11 bases. V lost 3 bases, J lost 0 bases, and 8 bases stayed unmatched. Germline V gene sequence: CDR1 MNHEY, CDR2 SMNVEV (reference sequence). The CDR3 length is 18 residues. The CDR3 coding sequence is TGTGCCAGCAGTTTCTTACGTATAGCGGGAGGGAGCACAGATACGCAGTATTTT. Translation gives CASSFLRIAGGSTDTQYF.